Reported below is one T cell receptor beta chain. This specimen comes from a study of cytomegalovirus exposure and HLA in healthy donors. The PCR ran on 60 Vbeta and 13 Jbeta primers. Profiling relied on immunoSEQ multiplex PCR, and the TCRdb table lists in-frame clones only, not all of them. The table for this sample gives some 130,000 clones. The V and J ends lost 2 bases and 9 bases respectively, with 15 bases between them. The germline V gene encodes CDR1 SGHTS and CDR2 YDEGEE. The CDR3 consists of 13 residues. The specimen sequenced was PBMCs. This TCR was recovered from a man younger than 35 in good health and CMV-seronegative. The V call is TRBV5-8, the J call TRBJ2-7; possibly TRBD2 for D (7 bases). The CDR3 region is CASSLAGGGGQYF. The DNA of the CDR3 is TGTGCCAGCAGCTTAGCTGGGGGCGGGGGGCAGTACTTC.